The entry below gives a single T cell receptor beta chain sequence along with its context. In the authors' workflow: From reference gene primer amplification, estimates of nucleated cell counts were derived. Repertoires were generated with immunoSEQ multiplex PCR, while TCRdb's copy carries only in-frame clones and drops some. V and J calls and clone size follow that table, whereas D and trimming were derived from the DNA. The data contain around 160,000 clones, around 84% of them seen just once; the ten biggest clones take up about 38%. The sample is drawn from a study of blood T cell repertoires in COVID-19. Study-level information: Specimens from acute and convalescent COVID-19 originated in the United States, Italy and Spain.

CDR1 is LGHNA, CDR2 YNFKEQ, per germline. CDR3 length: 15 residues. Trimming took 0 bases from V and 10 from J; bases not matched to a gene: 8. The sample comprised peripheral blood. V gene TRBV4-2 combines with J gene TRBJ1-4; TRBD1 matches at 7 bases. The sequence came from a human donor in a cohort sampled during active COVID-19. The CDR3 loop is CASSQEDREKGKLFF. Here the CDR3 DNA reads TGTGCCAGCAGCCAAGAAGACAGGGAGAAAGGAAAACTGTTTTTT.